This TCR beta chain comes out of a study of blood T cell repertoires in COVID-19. This table comes from immunoSEQ multiplex PCR, and its TCRdb copy is limited to in-frame clones, with some not included. The sample has approximately 300,000 clones; roughly 84% are singletons. Sequences were obtained from peripheral blood. The source is a man aged 45 to 65 with active or convalescent COVID-19.

In DNA, the CDR3 is TGTGCCAGTAGTATAGAGGGACAGAACTATGGCTACACCTTC. Protein product: CASSIEGQNYGYTF. The chain is built from TRBV19 and TRBJ1-2, with 7 bases that match TRBD1. The V gene's germline CDR1 is LNHDA and CDR2 SQIVND (reference sequence). This CDR3 region has 14 residues. The trim removed 0 bases at V and 2 bases at J, leaving 0 bases unmatched.